Listed here is a single TCR beta chain. CDR1 is LGHNA, CDR2 YSLEER, per germline. The CDR3 is made up of 13 amino acids. The germline V and J ends were trimmed by 1 base and 4 bases, with 7 bases remaining between them. The assay was immunoSEQ multiplex PCR, and TCRdb's table has in-frame clones only and misses some. The sample contains more than 150,000 clones, roughly 76% of which appear only once. This record belongs to a study of blood T cell repertoires in COVID-19. As for the study in general: Sites in the United States, Italy and Spain provided acute and convalescent COVID-19 samples. In each case, the material was cDNA or gDNA derived from T cells, B-cell-depleted T cells, or PBMCs.

Sequenced: peripheral blood. This chain links TRBV4-3 with TRBJ1-1; D uncertain. This TCR came from a woman older than 75 with COVID-19, enrolled during active disease. CDR3: CASSQVLFTEAFF. The CDR3 nucleotides are TGCGCCAGCAGCCAAGTTCTGTTCACTGAAGCTTTCTTT.